One T cell receptor (beta chain) is described in this entry. Its antigen is currently unknown. The trim removed 5 bases at V and 4 bases at J, leaving 8 bases unmatched. CDR3 length equals 15 residues. Germline values: CDR1 SGHRS, CDR2 YFSETQ. These data belong to a study of cytomegalovirus exposure and HLA in healthy donors. At the level of the study: Among several hundred genotyped donors, around 80% fell in the Caucasian-associated ancestry cluster.

Primers included in the PCR were 60 Vbeta and 13 Jbeta primers. The method was immunoSEQ multiplex PCR; TCRdb's version includes in-frame clones alone and lacks a portion of them. Of approximately 95,000 clones listed, over 70% were seen once; the top ten hold about 10%. Findings and limits, study-wide: The authors confirmed in vitro that a few CMV-associated chains were specific for CMV antigens. In a later analysis, donors in an Asian-associated ancestry cluster reportedly had fewer N-insertions in productive TCRs than the cohort mean. The study dropped some indistinguishable V segments, TRBV6-2 and TRBV6-3 among them.

This clonotype originated in a man aged 18 to 30 in good health and CMV-seropositive. The sample consisted of PBMCs. The chain employs TRBV5-1 and TRBJ2-2; 7 bases are shared with TRBD2. The CDR3 sequence: CASSRAGDTTGELFF. CDR3 coding DNA: TGCGCCAGCAGTCGGGCGGGGGATACCACCGGGGAGCTGTTTTTT.